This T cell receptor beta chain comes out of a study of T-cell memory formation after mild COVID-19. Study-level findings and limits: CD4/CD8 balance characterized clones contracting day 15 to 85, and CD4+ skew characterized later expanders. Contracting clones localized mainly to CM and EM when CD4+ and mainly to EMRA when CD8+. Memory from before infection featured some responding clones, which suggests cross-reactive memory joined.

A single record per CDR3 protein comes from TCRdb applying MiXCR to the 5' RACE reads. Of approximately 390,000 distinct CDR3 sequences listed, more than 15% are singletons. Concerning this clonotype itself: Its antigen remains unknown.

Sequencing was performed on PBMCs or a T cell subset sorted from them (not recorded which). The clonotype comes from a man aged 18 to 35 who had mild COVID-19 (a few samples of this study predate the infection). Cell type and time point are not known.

CDR3 DNA sequence: TGTGCCAGCAGGGGGACTTCGGGTACGCAGTATTTT. This encodes CASRGTSGTQYF. The chain is built from TRBV12-3 or TRBV12-4 and TRBJ2-3, with D possibly matching TRBD2 (6 bases). V shed 6 bases and J shed 8 bases, with 12 bases lying between them. This CDR3 contains 12 residues.